This T cell receptor beta chain is from a study of blood T cells in healthy people across ages. Overall study findings and caveats: It was held that diversity estimates obtained from one million T cells represented underestimates.

Alongside a J-beta primer mix, a sample-barcoded 5' primer served in a second PCR lasting 7 to 11 cycles. Using its own MiXCR run on the 5' RACE reads, TCRdb lists one record per CDR3 protein. The table has about 640,000 distinct CDR3 sequences, less than 35% seen once; the top ten hold 15% to 19%. The sample holds many counts of this clonotype. What it binds is unknown. The receptor's source is an elderly woman in good health. The sequenced sample consisted of blood.

The CDR3 DNA follows: TGTGCCAGCAGCTTCGGGGCGCAGAATGAGCAGTTCTTC. This gives the protein CASSFGAQNEQFF. This chain connects TRBV7-9 to TRBJ2-1; either TRBD1 or TRBD2 may fit D (5 bases each). V was cut by 3 bases and J by 7 bases, with 10 bases left in between. Germline CDR1 is SEHNR and CDR2 is FQNEAQ (reference sequence). This CDR3 is built from 13 residues.